This T cell receptor (beta chain) stems from a study of identical twins listed by TCRdb under 2016. About the full investigation: TCR alpha and beta repertoires from monozygotic twins, unrelated adults of various ages and cord blood were deep-sequenced to test whether fetal clonotypes persist. Replicate twin experiments were performed at different times using different library preparation protocols to rule out contamination.

The receptor library was made with 5' RACE. The reads were generated on an Illumina HiSeq 2000. Template switching added a universal primer binding site, and the final cDNA carried a unique molecular identifier that allowed TCR cDNA molecules to be counted accurately. Specific primers in the conserved constant-segment region were used to synthesize first-strand cDNA for TCR alpha and beta chains. To control for contamination, each cDNA library was double barcoded with a SMART-Mk sample barcode plus Illumina barcodes. Two successive PCR steps introduced TruSeq adapter sequences along with Illumina sample barcodes. The Illumina HiSeq platform was used with custom primers to sequence TCR alpha and beta cDNA libraries. From the authors' description of their analysis: MiGEC was used to process raw reads and extract unique molecular identifiers, and MiXCR was used to find CDR3 positions. Recombination models were inferred per individual with the repgenHMM and IGoR tools using an EM algorithm. The analysis of shared clonotypes was done with the tcR package in R, with sharing normalized by the product of cloneset sizes. To study raw recombination without the effects of thymic and clonal selection, out-of-frame nonproductive sequences were analyzed. TCRdb took the public reads, trimmed them with fastp at Q25, ran MiXCR for clone calling and kept in-frame beta chains. Rows are combined by CDR3 protein, so each entry shows the most common genes and DNA. The V and J calls follow TCRdb's processing rather than the paper's. The sample table contains 450,000 or so distinct CDR3 sequences; only one count was recorded for around 24% of them. Of the sample, 2.9% is held by the ten largest clones.

Only healthy Caucasian donors were included. Three pairs of female monozygotic twins, all aged roughly 18 to 29 years, were included in the twin cohort. Positive isolation kits from Invitrogen were used to isolate the CD4+ and CD8+ T cell populations. From cysteine to phenylalanine, the CDR3 is 15 amino acids long. Only the CDR3 DNA stays, 45 bases, in frame from base 1. Germline trimming: 7 bases from V, 6 bases from J; junction bases outside gene matches: 6. Reading the germline V gene (reference sequence) gives CDR1 SEHNR and CDR2 FQNEAQ. In regard to this clonotype: The antigen it recognizes is unknown. No much larger clonotype is one base removed from it; base qualities were not supplied.

Results and caveats for the whole study, not just this receptor: Fewer insertions were carried by abundant cord blood beta clonotypes; a weaker similar trend was observed in young adult naive repertoires, while no such trend was observed in memory repertoires. Conclusions relied on cross-sectional statistical analysis, since the same donors could not be followed over many years. In beta out-of-frame sequences, excess twin sharing was weaker, because having fewer shared sequences lowered the signal-to-noise ratio. Invariant T cells such as MAIT and iNKT could partly confound zero-insertion analyses, although diverse VJ usage argued against such confounding for most clonotypes. Compared with coincidental sharing between unrelated individuals, an excess of low generation-probability sequences was observed among out-of-frame TCR alpha sequences shared between twins. In monozygotic twins, recombination models systematically underestimated out-of-frame TCR alpha sharing, but the models matched the sharing seen between unrelated individuals.

This same sample was also part of a study on T cells expressing NK-cell markers. The second study also describes: In sorted CD3+CD56+NKG2C+, CD3+CD56+NKG2C- and CD3+CD56-NKG2C+ T-cell subsets from eight or nine donors, TCR beta-chain repertoires were profiled. Of the eight sequenced donors, seven were found to be HCMV-seropositive and one was found to be HCMV-seronegative. To restrict sorting to alphabetaTCR-expressing T cells, an anti-gammadeltaTCR antibody was added in several experiments. In more than five donors, the dominant CD3+CD56+NKG2C+ clonotypes were found to rank among the top 10 CD8+ clonotypes and to make up about 1.0-7.0% of CD8+ T cells. Those dominant clonotypes were again the most abundant among CD3+CD56-NKG2C+ cells in a handful of donors, at about 25-60.1%. Whether the expanded NKG2C-expressing T cell clones were specific for HCMV antigens was left unclear. All eight donors whose samples were sequenced were randomly selected healthy volunteers, three of them men and five women. HCMV-specific IgG was detected in serum with a commercial ELISA kit to determine HCMV serostatus. MIGEC handled demultiplexing of the reads and grouping by UMI, while MiTCR was used to assemble and quantify clonotypes. To remove erroneous sequences, TCR cDNA sequences were retained only when supported by two or more reads. The tcR package was used for downstream repertoire analysis, and clonotypes were matched between fractions using CDR3 nucleotide sequence together with V segment. Antigen specificity was annotated against VDJdb with VDJmatch, allowing one amino acid substitution in CDR3.

Input material: CD4+ T cells sorted from blood. This receptor was obtained from a woman under 30 in good health. The chain is assembled from TRBV7-9 and TRBJ2-1, with TRBD2 identical over 13 junction bases. The DNA reads as follows: TGTGCCAGCATAAAAACTAGCGGGGGGGCCAATGAGCAGTTCTTC. Its protein reads: CASIKTSGGANEQFF.